What follows is one T cell receptor beta chain and its context. Its cognate antigen is unknown. This sample stems from a study of blood T cells in healthy people across ages. V was clipped by 4 bases and J by 10 bases, with 18 bases between them. Germline V gene lookup returns CDR1 SGHTA and CDR2 FQGNSA. This CDR3 is built from 14 residues. PCR was performed a second time for about 7 to 11 cycles using a sample-barcoded 5' primer and a J-beta primer mix. TCRdb fed the 5' RACE reads into MiXCR, producing one record per CDR3 protein. The sample lists roughly 1.5 million distinct CDR3 sequences, 40% to 45% seen once, with roughly 3.7% in the top ten. Study-level findings and limits: Naive CD4+ cells and diversity were both higher in long-lived donors than in aged donors. Roughly linear age-related decline in beta diversity appeared, significant by age about 40. A conclusive naive versus antigen-experienced comparison was prevented by the unsorted PBMCs.

Per-sample PBMC isolation yielded at least 6 million cells. The source of this sequence is a woman aged 18 to 35 in good health. Specimen: blood. V usage is TRBV7-2 and J usage is TRBJ2-3; D is unclear. In DNA, the CDR3 is TGTGCCAGCAGCTCACGTTTGAATACGCGCCCGCAGTATTTT. The encoded protein is CASSSRLNTRPQYF.